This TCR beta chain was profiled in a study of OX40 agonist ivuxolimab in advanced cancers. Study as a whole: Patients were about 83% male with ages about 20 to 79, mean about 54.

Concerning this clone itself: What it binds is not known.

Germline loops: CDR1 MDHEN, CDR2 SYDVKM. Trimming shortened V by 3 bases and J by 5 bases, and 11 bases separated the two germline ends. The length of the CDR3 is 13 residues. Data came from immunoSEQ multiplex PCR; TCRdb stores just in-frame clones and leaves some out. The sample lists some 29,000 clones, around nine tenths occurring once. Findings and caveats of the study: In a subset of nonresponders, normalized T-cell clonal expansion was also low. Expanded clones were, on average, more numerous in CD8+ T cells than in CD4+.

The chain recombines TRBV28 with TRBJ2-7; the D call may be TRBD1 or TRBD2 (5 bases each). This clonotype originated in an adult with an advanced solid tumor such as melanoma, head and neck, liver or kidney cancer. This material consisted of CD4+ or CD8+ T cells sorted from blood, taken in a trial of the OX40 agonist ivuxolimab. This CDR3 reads CASSFSGRHEQYF. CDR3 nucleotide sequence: TGTGCCAGCAGTTTCTCAGGGAGACACGAGCAGTACTTC.